The sequence of this TCR beta chain was determined in a study of T cells in Graves' hyperthyroidism and ophthalmopathy (dated by TCRdb to the late 2010s). As for the study more broadly: Peripheral blood was collected at initial diagnosis, before any treatment. To identify distinguishing TCR V-J signatures, a discovery cohort of around 100 patients was used, comprising 43 with Graves' ophthalmopathy and around 60 with stable Graves' hyperthyroidism. Prospective prediction of ophthalmopathy was tested in an independent validation cohort of some 19 hyperthyroidism patients and some 17 patients who later progressed to ophthalmopathy. The approximately 95 discovery patients were divided at random into training and test sets in a 7:3 ratio. In addition, the study compared T-cell repertoires in thyroid tissue and in blood from six Graves' hyperthyroidism patients. After blood sampling, hyperthyroidism patients were treated with methimazole at a starting dose of 30 mg daily, and ophthalmopathy patients were treated with high-dose intravenous methylprednisolone. TCR Vbeta CDR3 sequencing of roughly 140 peripheral blood samples (under 45 ophthalmopathy, roughly 72 hyperthyroidism and 17 progressor patients) is reported in the paper.

Ophthalmopathy patients had moderately to severely active disease, with a Clinical Activity Score of 3 or more, a NOSPECS grade of 4 or more, and a disease duration of less than 3 months. Any patient with an uncontrolled infection, another autoimmune disease, pregnancy or lactation was excluded. Diagnoses were established on the basis of clinical symptoms, serum thyroxine and TRAb, thyroid ultrasound, and orbital computed tomography. PBMCs were separated from 10 ml of fresh peripheral blood using Ficoll-Paque density gradient centrifugation. Total RNA was extracted using Trizol reagent, and RNA quality was assessed on an Agilent 2100 Bioanalyzer. The TCR beta CDR3 regions were amplified from RNA transcripts. For the first round of RT-PCR on the TCR CDR3, the HTBI primer set was used together with the Qiagen OneStep RT-PCR kit. A second multiplex PCR round built the libraries, followed by size selection and purification. The libraries were sequenced on an Illumina HiSeq2000 using paired-end 100 bp reads. The original methods were these. SOAPnuke was used to process the raw data, with reads discarded if the reads contained adapters or uncalled bases, had a mean Phred below 15, or lacked an exact constant-primer or identifier match. COPE v1.2.5 was used to merge high-quality paired reads, and clonotypes were defined as unique nucleotide sequences. Clonotypes were aligned to IMGT TRBV, TRBD and TRBJ reference segments using MiTCR v1.1. Analysis was restricted to V-J combinations with a frequency above 0.0001, which covered roughly 99% of repertoires. The TCS score was defined as F50 (clonal expansion) divided by E x V (chaos), with BLOSUM62-based TCRdist calculated between CDR3 peptides within each V-J. Welch's t-statistics and random forest reduced approximately 520 V-J features to fewer than 15, which were used in a naive Bayes classifier (R e1071). Through fastp at Q25 and MiXCR, TCRdb rebuilt clones from the public reads, retaining in-frame beta chains. Every entry covers one CDR3 protein and lists the most common genes and DNA from its rows. What appears here as the V and J calls and clone size reflects TCRdb's work, not the paper's. The sample table records about 640,000 distinct CDR3 sequences; approximately 15% of these occur just once. The ten biggest clones cover under 15% of the sample.

Broad study findings and their caveats: Most expanded thyroid clonotypes (frequency above 0.001) were also found in blood, which suggests that blood repertoires may mirror thyroid immune responses. A 13 V-J signature model separated ophthalmopathy from stable hyperthyroidism, with 87.88% sensitivity and around 84% specificity in cross-validation and 80%/75% in testing. No statistical method was used to set the sample size in advance, and investigators knew the group allocation. In validation, progression to ophthalmopathy was predicted by the model with 70.59% sensitivity and roughly 76% specificity, a median of 6.5 months before onset.

Note on this clonotype: Its antigen remains unidentified. No quality values exist for individual bases; no much larger clone is one base distant.

V gives up 2 bases and J gives up 0 bases, and the segment between their germline ends measures 13 bases. According to the germline V gene (reference sequence), CDR1 reads LNHNV and CDR2 reads YYDKDF. From the cysteine through the phenylalanine, the CDR3 covers 16 amino acids. Only CDR3 DNA remains: 48 bases, in frame from the first base. The chain links TRBV15 with TRBJ1-2, with the D gene call left open. This TCR was sampled from a woman in her 50s with Graves' ophthalmopathy. The sample comprised blood. CDR3 region: CATSRPSGETNYGYTF. In nucleotides, the sequence is TGTGCCACCAGCAGACCTTCAGGCGAAACTAACTATGGCTACACCTTC. Reference TRBV15 and TRBJ1-2 proteins supply the regions before and after the CDR3; the full variable domain is: DAMVIQNPRYQVTQFGKPVTLSCSQTLNHNVMYWYQQKSSQAPKLLFHYYDKDFNNEADTPDNFQSRRPNTSFCFLDIRSPGLGDTAMYLCATSRPSGETNYGYTFGSGTRLTVV.